A single T cell receptor (beta chain) is shown here with its context. What it recognizes is unknown. The sample comes from a study of blood T cells in healthy people across ages. Study observations and caveats: A roughly linear fall in TCR beta diversity per million T cells was seen with increasing age.

Drawn from each donor were roughly 10 milliliters of peripheral blood. Per sample, no less than 5 micrograms of total RNA were extracted. The use of a sample-barcoded 5' primer and a J-beta primer mix characterized a second PCR of roughly 6 to 11 cycles. Paired-end reads containing CDR3 totaled no fewer than 2.5 million for each sample. TCRdb passed the 5' RACE reads through MiXCR, listing each CDR3 protein once. The data show about 1.5 million distinct CDR3 sequences, with around 40% seen just once and more than 4% held by the top ten. This receptor was taken from a woman between 18 and 30 years old in good health. Sequenced sample: blood.

The CDR3 loop reads CASSLDRQRRSPLHF. DNA for the CDR3: TGTGCCAGCAGTTTGGACAGGCAAAGACGGTCACCCCTCCACTTT. This chain links TRBV28 with TRBJ1-6, with 7 nucleotides matching TRBD1. The CDR3 covers 15 residues. Trimming took 3 bases from V and 10 from J; bases not matched to a gene: 9. The germline V gene encodes CDR1 MDHEN and CDR2 SYDVKM.